These 13 T cell receptor beta chains originate from one sample sequenced in a study of blood T cell repertoires in COVID-19 (dated by TCRdb to 2018 to 2020). Library construction relied on the immunoSEQ multiplex PCR assay. Sourced from immuneACCESS, this table was stored by TCRdb with only in-frame sequences that have V and J called. A share of the clones is absent; for the studies checked, an unresolved V gene accounts for under half, and the remainder has no known explanation. The sample table shows about 350,000 clones, and around nine tenths are seen once. About 7% of the sample is held by the ten biggest clonotypes. Sequencing used peripheral blood. The source is a woman aged 55-69 years with COVID-19, enrolled during active disease.

In its sample, this clone was seen a few times. The V call is TRBV5-4, the J call TRBJ1-5; D call uncertain. The V gene lost 4 bases and the J gene lost 3 bases, with 17 bases spanning the gap. CDR1 and CDR2 (germline): SGHNT, YYREEE (reference sequence). The CDR3 is 16 residues long. The CDR3 DNA sequence: TGTGCCAGCAGCCTTACCTCCGACGGAGTCAATCAGCCCCAGCATTTT. Translation: CASSLTSDGVNQPQHF.

This clone was recorded only once. The chain combines TRBV6-5 with TRBJ2-1; 8 positions match TRBD1. This CDR3 is built from 12 residues. The junction had 9 bases not matched to a gene; V was cut back by 11 bases and J by 9 bases. CDR1 MNHEY and CDR2 SVGAGI come from the germline V gene. CDR3 residues: CAGGRGPREQFF. In DNA form, the CDR3 reads TGTGCCGGGGGCAGGGGGCCTCGTGAGCAGTTCTTC.

J is TRBJ1-1 and V is TRBV11-3; D gene unclear. Trimming took off 4 bases at V and 1 base at J, with 13 bases between the two ends. Germline V gene data show CDR1 as SGHNT and CDR2 as YENEEA. The CDR3 contains 15 residues. The CDR3 sequence: CASSSAQAGNTEAFF. Written as DNA, the CDR3 is TGTGCCAGCAGCTCCGCCCAGGCAGGGAACACTGAAGCTTTCTTT.

The V gene is TRBV11-1, the J gene TRBJ2-2, with unresolved D. In germline, CDR1 is SGHAT, CDR2 FQDESV (reference sequence). CDR3 size: 13 residues. Deletions cut 2 bases from V and 2 bases from J, with 3 bases between. CDR3 in DNA: TGTGCCAGCAGCTTAATAAACACCGGGGAGCTGTTTTTT. Its protein is CASSLINTGELFF.

This chain uses TRBV5-1 with TRBJ2-1, with D possibly TRBD2 on 6 matching bases. V was cut by 3 bases and J by 1 base, with 11 bases left in between. The CDR3 spans 15 residues. Germline CDR1 and CDR2: SGHRS and YFSETQ. The CDR3 loop reads CASSSQAGSYNEQFF. DNA of the CDR3: TGCGCCAGCAGCTCACAAGCGGGTTCCTACAATGAGCAGTTCTTC.

The chain joins TRBV7-3 to TRBJ2-1; D may be TRBD2 (7 bases). Per germline, CDR1 SGHTA and CDR2 FQGTGA. With 2 bases removed from V and 8 bases from J, the gap between germline ends came to 13 bases. This CDR3 comprises 14 residues. CDR3 region: CASSLPGGRDEQFF. The CDR3 nucleotides read TGTGCCAGCAGCTTACCGGGGGGCCGGGATGAGCAGTTCTTC.

This chain joins TRBV6-6 and TRBJ2-7, with TRBD1 matching 8 bases. This CDR3 region has 15 residues. Germline V gives CDR1 MNHNY, CDR2 SVGAGI (reference sequence). Unmatched junction bases numbered 6, after V lost 2 bases and J lost 3 bases. The CDR3, as DNA: TGTGCCAGCAGTTACGGGGCAGGGGGCATCTACGAGCAGTACTTC. Its protein product is CASSYGAGGIYEQYF.

The J gene is TRBJ2-5, the V gene TRBV27, with 12 bases identical to TRBD2. Trimming at V came to 5 bases and at J to 4 bases, leaving 2 bases not matched to a gene. The CDR3 runs 14 residues. Germline V lookup: CDR1 MNHEY, CDR2 SMNVEV (reference sequence). As DNA, the CDR3 is TGTGCCAGCAGTCTAGCGGGGGGGCCAGAGACCCAGTACTTC. This codes for CASSLAGGPETQYF.

The chain links TRBV6-5 to TRBJ1-3; D might be TRBD1 (6 bases). Germline-derived CDR1 and CDR2 are MNHEY and SVGAGI. The CDR3 is made up of 15 amino acids. The germline V and J ends were trimmed by 6 bases and 4 bases, with 16 bases remaining between them. The CDR3 nucleotides are TGTGCCAGCAGGAGCGGGGGCTACCGGGGAAACACCATATATTTT. It encodes CASRSGGYRGNTIYF.

This chain links TRBV5-1 with TRBJ1-4, with D possibly TRBD1 on 6 matching bases. Germline CDR1 is SGHRS and CDR2 is YFSETQ. Trimming cost V 0 bases and J 3 bases, with 9 bases left between them. The CDR3 extends over 15 amino acids. The CDR3 bases are TGCGCCAGCAGCTTGGCCAGGGGAGCTAATGAAAAACTGTTTTTT. The encoded protein is CASSLARGANEKLFF.

The V and J genes are TRBV27 and TRBJ2-3, with 14 bases matching TRBD2. Germline V gene lookup returns CDR1 MNHEY and CDR2 SMNVEV (reference sequence). V lost 4 bases, J lost 8 bases, and 8 bases stayed unmatched. The CDR3 has 16 amino acids. The chain's CDR3 is CASSSSGTSGGRTQYF. CDR3 bases: TGTGCCAGCAGTTCATCCGGGACTAGCGGGGGACGTACGCAGTATTTT.

This chain connects TRBV5-1 to TRBJ1-2; a possible D gene is TRBD1 (6 bases). Germline V gene lookup returns CDR1 SGHRS and CDR2 YFSETQ. Deletions cut 4 bases from V and 0 bases from J, with 19 bases between. The CDR3 spans 17 residues. This CDR3 is CASSPSPDSLANYGYTF. The CDR3 bases are TGCGCCAGCAGCCCCTCTCCGGACAGCCTAGCTAACTATGGCTACACCTTC.

The V call is TRBV3-1 (or the pseudogene TRBV3-2), the J call TRBJ2-3; tentative D call: TRBD2 (5 bases). The CDR3 runs to 15 residues. CDR1 is LGHDT and CDR2 is YNNKEL in the germline V gene (reference sequence). V was pared by 3 bases and J by 0 bases, with 10 bases between. The CDR3 DNA sequence: TGTGCCAGCAGCCAGCGGGTTTTTAGCACAGATACGCAGTATTTT. This codes for CASSQRVFSTDTQYF.